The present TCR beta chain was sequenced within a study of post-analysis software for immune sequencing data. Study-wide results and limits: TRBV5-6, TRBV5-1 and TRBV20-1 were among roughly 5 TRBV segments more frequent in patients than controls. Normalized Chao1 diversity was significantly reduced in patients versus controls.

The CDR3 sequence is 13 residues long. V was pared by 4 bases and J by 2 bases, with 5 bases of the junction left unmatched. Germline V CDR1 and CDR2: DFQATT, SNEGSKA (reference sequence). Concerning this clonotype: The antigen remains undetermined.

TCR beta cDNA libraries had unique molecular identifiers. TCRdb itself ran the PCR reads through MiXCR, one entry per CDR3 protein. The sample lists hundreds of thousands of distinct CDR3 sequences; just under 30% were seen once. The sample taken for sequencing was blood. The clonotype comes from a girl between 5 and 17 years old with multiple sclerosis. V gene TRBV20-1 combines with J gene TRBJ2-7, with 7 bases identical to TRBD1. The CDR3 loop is CSANRDSTYEQYF. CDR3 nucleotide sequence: TGCAGTGCTAACCGGGACAGCACCTACGAGCAGTACTTC.